These 30 T cell receptor beta chains share one sample of origin, sequenced in a study of T-cell reconstitution after alpha-beta-depleted transplantation in children. The authors prepared the TCRbeta library with unique molecular identifiers. One entry per CDR3 protein, called by TCRdb with MiXCR from the PCR reads. The table lists 98,000 or so distinct CDR3 sequences, roughly 6.1% of them singletons. The material was PBMCs, mostly from graft donor cells, obtained 360 days after TCRalphabeta/CD19-depleted stem cell transplant. The receptors were gathered from a male patient aged 2-15 years who had a stem cell transplant for acute lymphoblastic leukemia, so the T cells may come from the graft donor.

Turning to this clonotype: A much larger clone sits a single nucleotide away, making a read error possible. The chain employs TRBV2 and TRBJ2-7, with no clear D. Germline V gives CDR1 SNHLY, CDR2 FYNNEI. V was clipped by 6 bases and J by 6 bases, with 12 bases between them. The CDR3 has 12 amino acids. The CDR3 nucleotides are TGTGCCAGCAGAGACCCCTTTGGCGAGCAGTACTTC. Its translation is CASRDPFGEQYF.

This clonotype was detected only a few times. This chain links TRBV7-9 with TRBJ1-6, with 9 bases that match TRBD1. J lost 6 bases, V lost 5 bases, and 2 bases had no gene match. This CDR3 has 14 residues. Per germline, CDR1 SEHNR and CDR2 FQNEAQ (reference sequence). CDR3: CASSKTGGNSPLHF. The CDR3 DNA is TGTGCCAGCAGCAAGACAGGGGGTAATTCACCCCTCCACTTT.

This clonotype occurred many times. The V call is TRBV12-3 or TRBV12-4, the J call TRBJ1-2; D is uncertain. The germline V and J ends were trimmed by 3 bases and 5 bases, with 7 bases remaining between them. There are 12 residues in the CDR3. The CDR3: CASSFLDYGYTF. In DNA form, the CDR3 reads TGTGCCAGCAGTTTCTTGGATTATGGCTACACCTTC.

The rearrangement links TRBV14 to TRBJ2-7; TRBD1 agrees at 8 bases. In germline, CDR1 is SGHDN, CDR2 FVKESK. The CDR3 spans 16 residues. Trimming cost V 0 bases and J 3 bases; bases outside gene matches: 7. CDR3 region: CASSQEDGQGLYEQYF. CDR3 coding DNA: TGTGCCAGCAGCCAAGAGGACGGACAGGGTCTCTACGAGCAGTACTTC. The full variable domain, rest sourced from reference TRBV14 and TRBJ2-7, is EAGVTQFPSHSVIEKGQTVTLRCDPISGHDNLYWYRRVMGKEIKFLLHFVKESKQDESGMPNNRFLAERTGGTYSTLKVQPAELEDSGVYFCASSQEDGQGLYEQYFGPGTRLTVT.

This clonotype occurred many times. The chain links TRBV4-3 to TRBJ2-3, with 10 positions matching TRBD2. Germline CDR1 is LGHNA and CDR2 is YSLEER. V was clipped by 0 bases and J by 5 bases; unmatched bases: 8. The CDR3 is 17 residues long. CDR3 sequence reads: CASSQERGLAGVDTQYF. The CDR3 DNA is TGCGCCAGCAGCCAAGAAAGGGGGCTAGCGGGAGTAGATACGCAGTATTTT.

This clonotype has only a few counts. The chain's CDR3 is CSASLDRGYYGYTF. In nucleotides, the CDR3 is TGCAGTGCTAGTCTGGACAGGGGCTACTATGGCTACACCTTC. The chain combines TRBV20-1 with TRBJ1-2; 9 nucleotides agree with TRBD1. This CDR3 comprises 14 residues. Trimming took 3 bases from V and 3 from J; bases not matched to a gene: 5. Germline V gene lookup returns CDR1 DFQATT and CDR2 SNEGSKA (reference sequence).

This clonotype was seen more than once but under ten times. Relative to the germline gene, one junction end is altered; a read error may explain this. The V and J genes are TRBV24-1 and TRBJ2-1; 12 bases fit TRBD2. The CDR3 extends over 18 amino acids. Germline V gene sequence: CDR1 KGHDR, CDR2 SFDVKD. Here the CDR3 reads CAISDSDLAGGFYNEQFF. Written as DNA, the CDR3 is TGTGCCATCAGTGACTCCGATCTAGCGGGGGGGTTCTACAATGAGCAGTTCTTC.

There are many counts of this clonotype. The rearrangement joins TRBV7-6 to TRBJ1-4, with D unresolved. Germline V CDR1 and CDR2: SGHVS, FNYEAQ. There are 16 residues in the CDR3. V shed 5 bases and J shed 0 bases, with 13 bases lying between them. The CDR3 protein is CASSPTEVATNEKLFF. The CDR3 coding sequence is TGTGCCAGCAGCCCTACGGAGGTTGCAACTAATGAAAAACTGTTTTTT.

This clonotype was observed at least ten times. The chain carries TRBV29-1 and TRBJ2-7; TRBD1 aligns across 7 bases. The CDR3 totals 13 residues. Germline values: CDR1 SQVTM, CDR2 ANQGSEA. V dropped 5 bases and J dropped 0; count of bases not matched to a gene: 4. The CDR3 bases are TGCAGCGTTCTTACAGGGGCCTCCTACGAGCAGTACTTC. Its protein product is CSVLTGASYEQYF.

This clonotype has ten or more counts. In nucleotides, the CDR3 is TGTGCCAGCAGTTACTCGAGTAACGCAGAAGCTTTCTTT. It is translated as CASSYSSNAEAFF. The genes are TRBV6-5 and TRBJ1-1; no clear D. The V end lost 0 bases, the J end lost 8 bases, and 10 bases lay between the germline ends. The CDR3 consists of 13 residues. Germline V gene lookup returns CDR1 MNHEY and CDR2 SVGAGI.

This clonotype was recorded at least ten times. The chain carries TRBV4-3 and TRBJ2-7; D is unclear. This CDR3 comprises 15 residues. The ends were cut back, 0 bases at V and 3 bases at J, with 12 bases in the middle. The germline gives CDR1 LGHNA, CDR2 YSLEER. Here the CDR3 reads CASSQDPGPNYEQYF. CDR3 nucleotides: TGCGCCAGCAGCCAAGATCCCGGACCAAACTACGAGCAGTACTTC.

The rearrangement links TRBV7-9 to TRBJ2-7; D tentatively fits TRBD1 or TRBD2 (5 bases each). V gave up 1 base and J gave up 0 bases, with 13 bases separating them. Germline V lookup: CDR1 SEHNR, CDR2 FQNEAQ (reference sequence). This CDR3 is 16 amino acids long. CDR3 in amino acids: CASSLGRTRSSYEQYF. The CDR3 DNA follows: TGTGCCAGCAGCTTAGGGAGGACACGGAGCTCCTACGAGCAGTACTTC.

This clonotype was counted many times. The CDR3 DNA reads as TGTGCCAGCACCCCCCGGGCTCCCACAGATACGCAGTATTTT. Protein product: CASTPRAPTDTQYF. The V and J genes are TRBV6-2 or TRBV6-3 and TRBJ2-3; no clear D gene. Germline lookup yields CDR1 MNHEY and CDR2 SVGEGT. The CDR3 sequence is 14 residues long. Trimming pared 7 bases from V and 2 bases from J, leaving 13 bases between.

There are many counts of this clonotype. The DNA of the CDR3 is TGTGCCAGCAGTTACTTGCGGGTAAACAATGAGCAGTTCTTC. It specifies CASSYLRVNNEQFF. This chain uses TRBV6-2 or TRBV6-3 with TRBJ2-1, with a possible D match to TRBD2 (5 bases). The length of the CDR3 is 14 residues. With 1 base removed from V and 5 bases from J, the gap between germline ends came to 9 bases. Germline V lookup: CDR1 MNHEY, CDR2 SVGEGT.

The CDR3 DNA reads as TGTGCCTGGAGTACCGGGACCCCGTACGAGCAGTACTTC. Translating gives CAWSTGTPYEQYF. The rearrangement uses TRBV30 and TRBJ2-7, with D perhaps TRBD1 or TRBD2 (5 bases each). The CDR3 is 13 amino acids. Trimming took off 2 bases at V and 4 bases at J, with 12 bases between the two ends. Germline values: CDR1 GTSNPN, CDR2 SVGIG (reference sequence). Full variable domain (missing parts from reference TRBV30 and TRBJ2-7): SQTIHQWPATLVQPVGSPLSLECTVEGTSNPNLYWYRQAAGRGLQLLFYSVGIGQISSEVPQNLSASRPQDRQFILSSKKLLLSDSGFYLCAWSTGTPYEQYFGPGTRLTVT.

Only a few counts were recorded for this clonotype. V usage is TRBV28 and J usage is TRBJ2-2; tentatively, D is TRBD1 or TRBD2 (5 bases each). In germline, CDR1 is MDHEN, CDR2 SYDVKM. V was shortened by 6 bases and J by 10 bases, with 12 bases between the two germline ends. This CDR3 has 12 residues. CDR3 protein: CASSSGAPELFF. The DNA of the CDR3 is TGTGCCAGCAGCTCCGGGGCTCCGGAGCTGTTTTTT.

Ten or more counts support this clonotype. V usage is TRBV5-1 and J usage is TRBJ2-7; TRBD2 aligns across 7 bases. V lost 4 bases to trimming and J lost 4 bases; unmatched junction nucleotides: 11. The CDR3 consists of 15 residues. In germline, CDR1 is SGHRS, CDR2 YFSETQ. The chain's CDR3 is CASSPETSRVYEQYF. The CDR3 nucleotides are TGCGCCAGCAGCCCCGAGACTAGCAGGGTATACGAGCAGTACTTC.

This clonotype was observed many times. The genes are TRBV4-1 and TRBJ1-1; D gene ambiguous. V lost 0 bases and J 5 bases, leaving 10 bases between the germline ends. There are 14 residues in the CDR3. Looked up from germline, CDR1 is MGHRA and CDR2 is YSYEKL. CDR3 sequence: CASSQDGQATEAFF. The CDR3 region has the DNA TGCGCCAGCAGCCAAGATGGGCAGGCTACTGAAGCTTTCTTT.

There are many counts of this clonotype. The chain is built from TRBV29-1 and TRBJ2-2; D not resolved. Trimming took 0 bases from V and 6 from J, leaving 5 bases between them. CDR1 SQVTM and CDR2 ANQGSEA come from the germline V gene. The CDR3 is made up of 12 amino acids. CDR3 loop: CSVEDIAGELFF. DNA for the CDR3: TGCAGCGTTGAAGATATTGCCGGGGAGCTGTTTTTT.

This clonotype came up many times. The chain carries TRBV29-1 and TRBJ2-7; D not resolved. Trimming took 2 bases from V and 2 from J, leaving 4 bases between them. The CDR3 has 11 residues. Germline values: CDR1 SQVTM, CDR2 ANQGSEA. The CDR3 DNA is TGCAGCGTTGAAACGCCCTACGAGCAGTACTTC. The encoded protein is CSVETPYEQYF.

This clonotype was found a few times. This chain links TRBV7-9 with TRBJ2-1; TRBD2 aligns across 7 bases. The V and J ends lost 3 bases and 5 bases, in that order; junction bases with no gene match: 7. The CDR3 consists of 15 residues. The germline gives CDR1 SEHNR, CDR2 FQNEAQ (reference sequence). The CDR3 loop reads CASSLTGGGDNEQFF. The CDR3 DNA reads as TGTGCCAGCAGCTTGACGGGGGGAGGGGACAATGAGCAGTTCTTC.

This clonotype has only a few counts. The J gene is TRBJ1-5, the V gene TRBV28, with D possibly being TRBD1 (6 bases). With 6 bases removed from V and 6 bases from J, the gap between germline ends came to 15 bases. CDR3 length: 14 residues. Germline V gene sequence: CDR1 MDHEN, CDR2 SYDVKM. CDR3 region: CASSLWGGGQPQHF. The CDR3 DNA reads TGTGCCAGCAGCCTATGGGGAGGGGGTCAGCCCCAGCATTTT.

The rearrangement links TRBV20-1 to TRBJ1-1; D uncertain. The CDR3 sequence is 14 residues long. Trimming pared 3 bases from V and 1 base from J, leaving 12 bases between. Germline V gene sequence: CDR1 DFQATT, CDR2 SNEGSKA (reference sequence). The CDR3 sequence is CSARFEGPNTEAFF. CDR3 coding DNA: TGCAGTGCTAGGTTCGAGGGCCCGAACACTGAAGCTTTCTTT.

Ten or more counts support this clonotype. The chain employs TRBV9 and TRBJ2-3, with D possibly being TRBD2 (5 bases). Trimming stripped 0 bases from V and 2 bases from J, with 16 bases between. Germline V gives CDR1 SGDLS, CDR2 YYNGEE. The CDR3 extends over 17 amino acids. This CDR3 is CASSVELGGQITDTQYF. The CDR3 nucleotides are TGTGCCAGCAGCGTAGAGCTAGGCGGGCAAATCACAGATACGCAGTATTTT.

This clonotype was detected ten times or more. This sequence joins TRBV7-9 and TRBJ2-7, with D perhaps TRBD2 (7 bases). The CDR3 totals 14 residues. Germline assignment: CDR1 SEHNR and CDR2 FQNEAQ (reference sequence). The V end was cut by 1 base, the J end by 2 bases, with 9 bases between. The CDR3, as DNA: TGTGCCAGCAGCTTAGAGGGGGGGACCTACGAGCAGTACTTC. Amino acid sequence: CASSLEGGTYEQYF.

This clonotype turned up a few times. The chain is built from TRBV4-3 and TRBJ2-1; 8 nucleotides align to TRBD2. The J segment lost 3 bases and the V segment lost 4 bases, leaving 5 bases of the junction unmatched. The germline CDR1 and CDR2 sequences are LGHNA and YSLEER. CDR3 length: 15 amino acids. Written as DNA, the CDR3 is TGCGCCAGCAGCCCTACCGGGACTAGCTACAATGAGCAGTTCTTC. Its translation: CASSPTGTSYNEQFF.

The sample holds many counts of this clonotype. This chain joins TRBV4-3 and TRBJ2-1, with D perhaps matching TRBD2 (6 bases). V shed 0 bases and J shed 8 bases, with 11 bases lying between them. Germline values: CDR1 LGHNA, CDR2 YSLEER. The CDR3 is made up of 14 amino acids. CDR3 protein: CASSQDGGGHEQFF. The CDR3 nucleotides are TGCGCCAGCAGCCAAGACGGGGGTGGACATGAGCAGTTCTTC.

The chain combines TRBV7-9 with TRBJ1-6; possibly TRBD1 for D (6 bases). Germline V lookup: CDR1 SEHNR, CDR2 FQNEAQ (reference sequence). CDR3 length: 15 amino acids. The V gene lost 0 bases and the J gene lost 10 bases, with 13 bases spanning the gap. Here the CDR3 reads CASSLATGIKSPLHF. The CDR3 coding sequence is TGTGCCAGCAGCTTAGCTACAGGGATTAAATCACCCCTCCACTTT.

The V call is TRBV24-1, the J call TRBJ2-1; D remains unclear. The CDR3 runs to 14 residues. V dropped 0 bases and J dropped 9 bases, with 11 bases sitting between them. CDR1 is KGHDR, CDR2 SFDVKD, per germline. Here the CDR3 DNA reads TGTGCCACCAGTGATTTGGCTCCTGTTGGTGAGCAGTTCTTC. Protein product: CATSDLAPVGEQFF.

The chain couples TRBV20-1 to TRBJ1-1; D possibly corresponds to TRBD1 (5 bases). CDR1 DFQATT and CDR2 SNEGSKA come from the germline V gene (reference sequence). CDR3 length: 13 residues. Deletions cut 0 bases from V and 4 bases from J, with 9 bases between. The CDR3 DNA sequence: TGCAGTGCTAGAGATCCCGGGGGCACTGAAGCTTTCTTT. Translation: CSARDPGGTEAFF.